A single sample is the source of the 17 T cell receptor beta chains below, sequenced in a study of CXCR3-negative and CXCR3-positive naive CD8 T cells. Their target antigens are unknown. Each TRB cDNA library was prepared by 5' RACE (with UMI labels). With the 5' RACE reads reprocessed, TCRdb shows one record per CDR3 protein and no DNA. This repertoire includes about 120,000 distinct CDR3 sequences. Study results and limitations: A higher hydrophobicity marked the TRB CDR3s of CXCR3-positive naive cells versus CXCR3-negative naive cells.

The material sequenced was naive CXCR3+ CD8+ T cells from blood. The subset was: CD45RO-CCR7+CD27+CD95- naive CD8+ T cells expressing CXCR3 (TNR3+). The receptors derive from a human donor in good health. Some clones in this sample may be carry-over from other donors' samples.

This CDR3 reads CASEKGAFGDTQYF. This chain connects TRBV7-9 to TRBJ2-3; TCRdb proposes TRBD1, but this gene call is untestable without DNA. Germline CDR1 SEHNR, CDR2 FQNEAQ (reference sequence). The CDR3 is 14 amino acids. Complete variable domain (other parts from reference TRBV7-9 and TRBJ2-3): DTGVSQNPRHKITKRGQNVTFRCDPISEHNRLYWYRQTLGQGPEFLTYFQNEAQLEKSRLLSDRFSAERPKGSFSTLEIQRTEQGDSAMYLCASEKGAFGDTQYFGPGTRLTVL.

V and J are TRBV2 and TRBJ1-3; TCRdb returns TRBD1, unconfirmable since there is no DNA. The CDR3 is 16 amino acids. Germline CDR1 and CDR2: SNHLY and FYNNEI. This CDR3 reads CASSEPGSRSGNTIYF. Looking up the rest from reference TRBV2 and TRBJ1-3 gives the full variable domain: EPEVTQTPSHQVTQMGQEVILRCVPISNHLYFYWYRQILGQKVEFLVSFYNNEISEKSEIFDDQFSVERPDGSNFTLKIRSTKLEDSAMYFCASSEPGSRSGNTIYFGEGSWLTVV.

Here the CDR3 reads CASSHLTGSGETQYF. The chain uses TRBV5-1 and TRBJ2-5; TCRdb returns TRBD1, unconfirmable since there is no DNA. Germline CDR1 is SGHRS and CDR2 is YFSETQ. The CDR3 spans 15 residues.

The chain joins TRBV20-1 to TRBJ2-3; as DNA is missing, the TRBD1 call by TCRdb cannot be tested. The CDR3 covers 15 residues. Germline V lookup: CDR1 DFQATT, CDR2 SNEGSKA (reference sequence). Here the CDR3 reads CSARQDEAPGGTQYF.

The J gene is TRBJ2-2, the V gene TRBV11-2; the TCRdb D gene call, TRBD1, has no DNA to confirm it. Germline V gene sequence: CDR1 SGHAT, CDR2 FQNNGV. The CDR3 has 15 residues. This CDR3 reads CASSPRQANTGELFF.

The chain has TRBV11-2 and TRBJ1-2. There are 14 residues in the CDR3. The germline CDR1 and CDR2 sequences are SGHAT and FQNNGV. The CDR3 loop reads CASSEAYGGYGYTF.

The rearrangement links TRBV14 to TRBJ2-7; absent DNA, TCRdb's TRBD1 call cannot be checked. The CDR3 has 16 residues. Germline V gene lookup returns CDR1 SGHDN and CDR2 FVKESK. CDR3 protein: CASSQDRAVSSYEQYF.

This chain joins TRBV4-3 and TRBJ2-7; TCRdb names TRBD2, which stays unverified in the absence of DNA. CDR1 LGHNA and CDR2 YSLEER come from the germline V gene. The CDR3 length is 14 residues. This CDR3 is CASSELAGTYGQYF.

This rearrangement joins TRBV11-2 to TRBJ2-7; the D gene TCRdb calls, TRBD2, cannot be checked with no DNA. The CDR3 covers 15 residues. CDR1 and CDR2 from the germline V gene are SGHAT and FQNNGV. CDR3 sequence reads: CASSFFGGPTYEQYF.

The chain recombines TRBV27 with TRBJ2-1; the TRBD2 assignment by TCRdb is unverifiable without DNA. CDR1 and CDR2 from the germline V gene are MNHEY and SMNVEV (reference sequence). The CDR3 sequence is 16 residues long. This CDR3 is CASSLGTSGIYNEQFF.

The chain carries TRBV7-9 and TRBJ2-3; TCRdb outputs TRBD1, but without DNA this stays unchecked. This CDR3 region has 17 residues. Germline values: CDR1 SEHNR, CDR2 FQNEAQ (reference sequence). CDR3 region: CASSLTYGQGASDTQYF.

The rearrangement links TRBV2 to TRBJ2-5. CDR1 and CDR2 (germline): SNHLY, FYNNEI. The CDR3 is made up of 15 amino acids. CDR3 amino acids: CASSEVREYQETQYF. The full variable domain, in which reference TRBV2 and TRBJ2-5 provide the parts outside the CDR3, is EPEVTQTPSHQVTQMGQEVILRCVPISNHLYFYWYRQILGQKVEFLVSFYNNEISEKSEIFDDQFSVERPDGSNFTLKIRSTKLEDSAMYFCASSEVREYQETQYFGPGTRLLVL.

The chain combines TRBV29-1 with TRBJ2-1. The CDR3 sequence is 14 residues long. Germline CDR1 SQVTM, CDR2 ANQGSEA. CDR3: CSVEGISHYNEQFF.

The rearrangement links TRBV4-3 to TRBJ1-1; there is no DNA to check the TCRdb D call of TRBD1. This CDR3 is 16 amino acids long. From germline, CDR1 is LGHNA and CDR2 YSLEER. The CDR3 spells CASSQDGGQGATEAFF.

The rearrangement links TRBV28 to TRBJ2-7; TCRdb gives TRBD2 as the D gene, but with no DNA this cannot be confirmed. Per germline, CDR1 MDHEN and CDR2 SYDVKM. The CDR3 runs 14 residues. CDR3 sequence: CASSEPSGSYEQYF.

The CDR3 reads CASSLGASGNTEAFF. The rearrangement links TRBV12-3 or TRBV12-4 to TRBJ1-1. The length of the CDR3 is 15 residues.

The rearrangement links TRBV28 to TRBJ1-1; TCRdb reports TRBD1, a call that lacks DNA to check it against. Looked up from germline, CDR1 is MDHEN and CDR2 is SYDVKM. The CDR3 has 13 residues. The CDR3 here is CASSGTADTEAFF.